This T cell receptor (beta chain) derives from a study of cytomegalovirus exposure and HLA in healthy donors (dated 2017 in TCRdb). Study-wide context: In an earlier analysis of roughly 500 of the donors, around 290 Gb of sequence data and 100 million or so unique TCR beta sequences from about 190 million T cells were reported. Roughly 300 gigabases of sequencing data and approximately 93 million unique TCR sequences were included in an early release covering roughly 600 HLA-typed donors. Among the approximately 420 genotyped donors, approximately 77% belonged to the genetic ancestry cluster associated with self-reported Caucasian donors. The study was designed to test whether signatures of past pathogen exposure could be identified by cataloging public T cell receptors. Using immunosequencing, the study profiled T cell repertoires from 666 subjects and related those repertoires to cytomegalovirus serostatus. A separate validation cohort of approximately 130 different subjects was used in addition to the roughly 640-subject first cohort. High-throughput TCR immunosequencing, statistical association of individual TCRs with disease status, and machine learning were combined to predict cytomegalovirus infection status. A later analysis re-examined previously published TCR beta repertoires from about 670 donors and added high-resolution HLA genotyping to investigate patterns of TCR occurrence. Rather than drawing on any new phenotypic data, the later analysis identified candidate immune exposures from TCR beta sequences and the way those sequences occurred across donors. An earlier analysis of some 600 of the donors applied high-throughput TCR beta sequencing to assess whether each TCR beta V gene segment acted as functional or pseudogenic. Donor age, sex, ethnicity and CMV serostatus were compiled together with the repertoire data. A later genetic analysis took genome-wide SNP genotypes for about three fifths of the roughly 670 donors and used that subset as a discovery cohort. All discovery cohort repertoires had been generated on a single sequencing platform. HLA typing included class I and class II loci at four-digit resolution. Typing coverage varied by locus: roughly 620-640 donors for A, B, C, DRB1 and DQB1; some 520 for DQA1; over 600 for DPA1; fewer than 480 for DPB1. Because of strong linkage in the cohort, roughly 5 DR-DQ haplotypes were treated as single units for association and clustering. Among some 410 genotyped donors of the cohort, an average of around 240,000 unique TCR beta nucleotide sequences were sequenced per donor, 15% to 20% of them non-productive.

A note on this clone: Its antigen has not been determined.

The cohort comprised under 700 healthy bone marrow donors. All cohort members were sampled while nominally healthy, although unrecorded immune exposures were likely present. The donor tested CMV seronegative and was one of the 352 seronegative cohort members. A peripheral blood sample was provided by each donor, and peripheral blood mononuclear cells were used for TCR beta sequencing. Genomic DNA was extracted from the blood cell samples with the Qiagen DNeasy Blood Extraction Kit. Overall study outcomes, separate from this receptor: In a later analysis, the rate of TCR association differed among HLA loci, with DRB1 alleles having the most associated TCRs and HLA-C alleles having the fewest. Roughly 17 rarely observed V segments, including chromosome 9 orphons, were excluded from the earlier analysis of a few hundred of the donors because counts were too low. It was suggested by the authors that the approach could potentially be generalized to other disease states and immunological phenotypes. An association between a missense DCLRE1C variant and V-gene and J-gene trimming of TCR beta chains was found in a later genetic analysis and replicated in an independent cohort. Sequencing depth was assumed to be roughly uniform across donors in the presence/absence analyses, though that assumption may not hold. Because HLA typing was unavailable for some donors at each locus, only the typed subset was used in association tests. Most TCR sequences were observed very rarely across donors, whereas some public TCRs were present in many individuals. A total of 150 to 200 TCR beta chains were listed by the study as associated with cytomegalovirus. Most CMV-associated TCR beta chains appeared to be HLA-restricted in a later analysis, and the HLA associations seemed to be driven largely by CMV exposure. In this cohort, only TCR beta chains were sequenced, and detectable features were limited by the absence of alpha or paired-chain data. In a later genetic analysis, fewer N-insertions in productive TCRs were reported among donors in an Asian-associated ancestry cluster than the roughly 710-donor mean. Because the 87-base-pair reads could not distinguish some IMGT-functional V segments, including TRBV6-2 and TRBV6-3, those segments were excluded. The only immune exposure information available for the cohort was CMV serostatus. A further reported finding was that TCR beta sequences accurately predicted the HLA-A and HLA-B alleles for most subjects in the first cohort. An earlier analysis of some 560 of the donors showed that most TCR beta V segments appeared in productive rearrangements either about 90% or about 30% of the time, which broadly matched IMGT annotations. A cluster of highly shared sequence variants was judged likely to represent a technical artifact of the sequencing pipeline. When HLA alleles, especially DR and DQ, strongly co-occurred, attributing TCR associations to individual alleles was difficult. Cytomegalovirus status was reported to be diagnosed by the classifier with high specificity and sensitivity in both the original and validation cohorts. Linkage disequilibrium might explain the correlated functional status among segregating V segments, but an unknown experimental factor could not be excluded. A few of the identified cytomegalovirus-associated TCR beta chains were confirmed in vitro to be specific for cytomegalovirus antigens. At a false discovery rate of 0.05, a later analysis linked around 17,000 TCR beta sequences to specific HLA alleles. A later analysis found that HLA-associated TCR beta chains were more clonally expanded and had lower generation probabilities than equally common non-associated chains. A later analysis reported that several top co-occurrence clusters appeared linked to parvovirus B19, influenza, CMV and Epstein-Barr virus.

Library method: the immunoSEQ multiplex PCR assay. For the multiplex PCR, a mixture combining 60 forward primers for TCR Vbeta segments and 13 reverse primers for TCR Jbeta segments was used. The CDR3 region of rearranged TCR beta genes was amplified from genomic DNA by a multiplex PCR assay. The amplified TCR beta libraries were sequenced on the Illumina HiSeq System as 87-base-pair reads. Per the authors' processing: A later analysis tallied around 87 million unique TCR beta chains across the 640 or so repertoires, and some 10 million of those chains were shared by two or more donors. A nearest-neighbor algorithm error-corrected the raw reads and collapsed the reads into unique sequences, merging closely related sequences to remove PCR and sequencing errors. V, D and J gene segments were assigned by aligning CDR3 sequences to IMGT reference sequences. For a sequence to be retained, a match of at least six nucleotides was required to both a V gene segment and a J gene segment. A rearrangement was called productive if the CDR3 had no stop codons and remained in frame with V and J, and every other rearrangement was called non-productive. CDR3 was defined by IMGT convention, running from the second conserved V-encoded cysteine to the conserved J-encoded phenylalanine. In an earlier analysis of 500 to 650 of the donors, sequences lacking an unambiguous match to a single V gene segment were excluded. In an earlier analysis of around 590 of the donors, a V segment was called functional when productive rearrangements were above 56.7%, and segregating when the standard deviation between donors exceeded 5%. To diagnose cytomegalovirus status from the catalog of TCR beta chain sequences, a statistical classification framework was built. A later analysis assigned V and J genes by comparing TCR nucleotide sequences with IMGT/GENE-DB human TR gene sequences. A later analysis assigned CDR3 sequences and most-parsimonious VDJ recombination scenarios with the TCRdist pipeline. In a later analysis, each TCR beta chain was defined by its CDR3 amino acid sequence together with its V-gene family, and reads without a unique V-gene family were excluded. As a way to deal with suspected cross-contamination and a sequencing artifact, a later analysis dropped 450 to 600 nucleotide sequences that were highly shared and had low generation probability. In a later analysis, a clonal expansion index for each public chain was calculated from normalized within-repertoire ranks of inferred template counts. In a later analysis, generation probabilities were computed using a VDJ recombination model fitted to out-of-frame rearrangements, and the results were checked against IGoR. A later analysis scored TCR-TCR, TCR-HLA and TCR-CMV co-occurrence with hypergeometric tests, applying a repertoire-size bias correction to TCR pairs. A later analysis estimated false discovery rates by permuting HLA or CMV assignments 20 times. In a later analysis, co-occurring TCRs were grouped using DBSCAN, with TCRdist sequence similarity added in when clustering inside HLA-allele-positive subsets. For co-occurrence clustering, repertoires with fewer than 30,000 or more than 120,000 public chains were excluded, along with about five repertoires with anomalous nucleotide sharing. TCRdb limited this immuneACCESS table to in-frame rearrangements with V and J called. A share of clones is missing; checked studies link under half to unresolved V genes, and the rest is unexplained. That table is the source of V, J and clone size, and D and trimming were worked out from the DNA. This sample's table lists some 140,000 clones. Under 2% of the sample rests with the top ten.

Reading the germline V gene gives CDR1 MNHNS and CDR2 SASEGT. From its cysteine to its phenylalanine, the CDR3 spans 15 amino acids. Of all the DNA, just the CDR3 is kept, 45 bases in frame from base 1. This TCR came from a woman aged 40 to 55 in good health and CMV-seronegative. The V and J segments used are TRBV6-1 and TRBJ1-5; TRBD1 is a weak D gene call, 6 bases matching. The sequencing input was PBMCs. The sequenced DNA: TGTGCAACTCAGGACAGTTTCATTAGCAATCAGCCCCAGCATTTT. This gives the protein CATQDSFISNQPQHF.